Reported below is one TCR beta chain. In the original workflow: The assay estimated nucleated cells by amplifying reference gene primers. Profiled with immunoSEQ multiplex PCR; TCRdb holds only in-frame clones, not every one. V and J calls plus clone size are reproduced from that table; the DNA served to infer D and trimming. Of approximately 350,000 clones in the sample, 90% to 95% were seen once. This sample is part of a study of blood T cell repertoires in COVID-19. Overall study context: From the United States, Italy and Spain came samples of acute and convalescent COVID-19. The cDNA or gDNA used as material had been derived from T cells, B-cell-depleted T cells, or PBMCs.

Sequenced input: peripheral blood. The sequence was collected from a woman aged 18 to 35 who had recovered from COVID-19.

For the CDR3, the DNA is TGTGCCTGGAGTGTAGGGAGGGCGTATGGCTACACCTTC. Its translation: CAWSVGRAYGYTF. The J gene is TRBJ1-2, the V gene TRBV30; D gene uncertain. The CDR3 runs to 13 residues. Germline V CDR1 and CDR2: GTSNPN, SVGIG (reference sequence). V was shortened by 0 bases and J by 5 bases, with 10 bases between the two germline ends.